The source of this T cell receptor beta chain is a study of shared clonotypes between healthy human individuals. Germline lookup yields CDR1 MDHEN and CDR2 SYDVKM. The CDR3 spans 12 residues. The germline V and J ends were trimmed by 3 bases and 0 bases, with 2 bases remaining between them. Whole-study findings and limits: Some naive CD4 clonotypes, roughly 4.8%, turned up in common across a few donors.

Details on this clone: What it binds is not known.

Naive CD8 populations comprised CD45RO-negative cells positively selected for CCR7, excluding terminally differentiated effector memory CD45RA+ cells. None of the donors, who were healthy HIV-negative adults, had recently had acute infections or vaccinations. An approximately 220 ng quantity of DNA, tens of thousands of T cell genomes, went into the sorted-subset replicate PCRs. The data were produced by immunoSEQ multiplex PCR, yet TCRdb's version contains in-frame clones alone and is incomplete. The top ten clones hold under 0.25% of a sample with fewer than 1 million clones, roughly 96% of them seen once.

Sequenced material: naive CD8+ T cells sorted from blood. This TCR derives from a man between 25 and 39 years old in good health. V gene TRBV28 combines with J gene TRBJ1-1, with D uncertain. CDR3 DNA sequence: TGTGCCAGCAGTTTCGTGAACACTGAAGCTTTCTTT. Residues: CASSFVNTEAFF.